These 2 T cell receptor beta chains originate from one sample sequenced in a study of post-analysis software for immune sequencing data. Study outcomes and limitations: When patients were compared with controls, 4 or 5 TRBV segments were more frequent, TRBV5-6, TRBV5-1 and TRBV20-1 among them.

Tagging with unique molecular identifiers was a feature of the TCR beta cDNA libraries. TCRdb called the PCR reads again in MiXCR, with one record for every CDR3 protein. The table has fewer than 600,000 distinct CDR3 sequences, around 40% seen once. These receptors' antigens are unknown. The sample consisted of blood. Source of these receptors: a girl between 10 and 17 years old with multiple sclerosis.

DNA of the CDR3: TGTGCCAGCAGGTCAACTAGCGGGAGGCTCAATGAGCAGTTCTTC. Amino acid sequence: CASRSTSGRLNEQFF. The chain is built from TRBV28 and TRBJ2-1, with TRBD2 matching 12 bases. The length of the CDR3 is 15 residues. Germline loops: CDR1 MDHEN, CDR2 SYDVKM. Trimming cost V 6 bases and J 6 bases; bases outside gene matches: 6.

A word on this clonotype: At one end the junction does not follow the germline gene, possibly because of a read error. The rearrangement joins TRBV29-1 to TRBJ2-1; TRBD1 matches at 11 bases. The CDR3 runs 19 residues. The V gene's germline CDR1 is SQVTM and CDR2 ANQGSEA. DNA for the CDR3: TGCAGCGTAGTACTAGGGACAGGGGGTCGCAGGAGCTCCTACAATAAGCAGTTCTTC. Translating gives CSVVLGTGGRRSSYNKQFF.